Listed below are T cell receptor beta chains from one sample, sequenced in a study of cytomegalovirus exposure and HLA in healthy donors. TCRdb's copy holds only in-frame clones and misses some; the assay was immunoSEQ multiplex PCR. The sample lists more than 100,000 clones, 15% seen once, with 1.5% to 2% in the top ten. Sequencing used PBMCs. The source of these receptors is a woman under 30 in good health and CMV-seronegative. Both conserved end residues are part of each CDR3. D genes are given only for firm matches. Clone size is not always given. Where it is, it says once, few, many or a class for expanded clones.

D gene	J gene	V gene	clone size	CDR3 protein	CDR3 DNA
NA	TRBJ2-5	TRBV7-2	few	CASSLAQGSQETQYF	TGTGCCAGCAGCTTAGCGCAGGGCAGCCAAGAGACCCAGTACTTC
TRBD1	TRBJ1-5	TRBV7-2	NA	CASSLVVGQGGPQHF	TGTGCCAGCAGCTTAGTGGTGGGACAGGGGGGACCCCAGCATTTT
TRBD1	TRBJ1-6	TRBV7-6	NA	CASSLAAVGTANSPLHF	TGTGCCAGCAGCTTAGCCGCGGTGGGGACAGCTAATTCACCCCTCCACTTT
NA	TRBJ2-7	TRBV7-8	NA	CASSLAAGFPYEQYF	TGTGCCAGCAGCTTAGCGGCAGGGTTCCCCTACGAGCAGTACTTC
TRBD2	TRBJ2-2	TRBV9	NA	CASRIAGENTGELFF	TGTGCCAGCAGGATAGCGGGAGAGAACACCGGGGAGCTGTTTTTT
NA	TRBJ2-2	TRBV5-6	few	CASSLGGPGTGELFF	TGTGCCAGCAGCTTGGGTGGGCCTGGCACCGGGGAGCTGTTTTTT
NA	TRBJ1-4	TRBV19	few	CASSIQRQVNEKLFF	TGTGCCAGTAGTATACAGAGACAAGTCAATGAAAAACTGTTTTTT
NA	TRBJ2-7	TRBV6-5	NA	CASSYGGQKIEQYF	TGTGCCAGCAGTTACGGGGGACAAAAAATCGAGCAGTACTTC
NA	TRBJ2-2	TRBV7-9	NA	CASRLQVPNTGELFF	TGTGCCAGCAGGCTACAGGTGCCGAACACCGGGGAGCTGTTTTTT
TRBD2	TRBJ2-1	TRBV6-5	NA	CASSLLAGVSYNEQFF	TGTGCCAGCAGTTTACTAGCGGGGGTCTCCTACAATGAGCAGTTCTTC
TRBD2	TRBJ2-5	TRBV4-2	few	CASSQELRGGQETQYF	TGTGCCAGCAGCCAAGAGCTGAGGGGAGGGCAAGAGACCCAGTACTTC
TRBD1	TRBJ2-7	TRBV7-2	NA	CASSSQGGYEQYF	TGTGCCAGCAGCTCACAGGGGGGATACGAGCAGTACTTC
NA	TRBJ2-1	TRBV11-2	NA	CASSFIRESSYNEQFF	TGTGCCAGCAGCTTTATCCGGGAGAGCTCCTACAATGAGCAGTTCTTC
TRBD1	TRBJ2-7	TRBV4-1	few	CASSQERQGKDEQYF	TGCGCCAGCAGCCAAGAACGACAGGGGAAAGACGAGCAGTACTTC
TRBD1	TRBJ1-2	TRBV19	NA	CASQQGGDYGYTF	TGTGCCAGCCAACAGGGGGGGGACTATGGCTACACCTTC
NA	TRBJ1-2	TRBV5-5	few	CASSLEGTGPRGYTF	TGTGCCAGCAGCTTGGAAGGAACAGGGCCAAGGGGCTACACCTTC
TRBD2	TRBJ2-7	TRBV10-3	NA	CATNRGGLAGDEQYF	TGTGCCACAAACAGGGGTGGGCTAGCGGGAGACGAGCAGTACTTC
NA	TRBJ2-5	TRBV6-4	few	CASSETGTPGETQYF	TGTGCCAGCAGTGAAACCGGGACACCGGGCGAGACCCAGTACTTC
TRBD1	TRBJ1-1	TRBV11-2	once	CASSLVQGAGTEAFF	TGTGCCAGCAGCTTAGTACAGGGGGCGGGCACTGAAGCTTTCTTT
NA	TRBJ1-1	TRBV15	few	CATSKEGGDEAFF	TGTGCCACCAGCAAGGAGGGAGGGGATGAAGCTTTCTTT
NA	TRBJ1-4	TRBV6-1	NA	CASSELQGRSEKLFF	TGTGCCAGCAGTGAGTTACAGGGTCGGTCCGAAAAACTGTTTTTT
NA	TRBJ2-5	TRBV5-8	NA	CASSLTGTETQYF	TGTGCCAGCAGCTTAACAGGGACAGAGACCCAGTACTTC
NA	TRBJ1-4	TRBV2	few	CASSERNKVIQDEKLFF	TGTGCCAGCAGTGAACGCAATAAGGTCATCCAGGATGAAAAACTGTTTTTT
TRBD2	TRBJ2-7	TRBV2	few	CASRGPGLAGGLGSYEQYF	TGTGCCAGCAGAGGACCGGGACTAGCGGGGGGTCTGGGCTCCTACGAGCAGTACTTC
NA	TRBJ1-2	TRBV28	NA	CASSFFGGALNYGYTF	TGTGCCAGCAGTTTTTTTGGGGGCGCCCTTAACTATGGCTACACCTTC
TRBD2	TRBJ2-5	TRBV5-4	NA	CASSPGYLRGILQETQYF	TGTGCCAGCAGCCCTGGTTATTTGCGGGGGATACTCCAAGAGACCCAGTACTTC
NA	TRBJ1-1	TRBV19	NA	CASSKGRTRNTEAFF	TGTGCCAGTAGTAAGGGGAGGACGAGGAACACTGAAGCTTTCTTT
NA	TRBJ1-3	TRBV4-1	few	CASSQDHSGNTIYF	TGCGCCAGCAGCCAAGATCACAGTGGAAACACCATATATTTT
TRBD1	TRBJ2-6	TRBV5-1	few	CASGQGAAGANVLTF	TGCGCCAGTGGACAGGGGGCGGCTGGGGCCAACGTCCTGACTTTC
TRBD1	TRBJ2-7	TRBV2	NA	CASGTGDYEQYF	TGTGCCAGCGGGACAGGGGACTACGAGCAGTACTTC
NA	TRBJ1-6	TRBV5-6	few	CASSLGGENSPLHF	TGTGCCAGCAGCCTCGGTGGGGAGAATTCACCCCTCCACTTT
TRBD2	TRBJ2-7	TRBV9	NA	CASSPRLAGGLYEQYF	TGTGCCAGCAGCCCCAGACTAGCGGGAGGACTCTACGAGCAGTACTTC
NA	TRBJ1-2	TRBV10-3	few	CATQEGETNYGYTF	TGTGCCACTCAGGAGGGCGAAACTAACTATGGCTACACCTTC
TRBD1	TRBJ1-5	TRBV28	few	CASNPGGQGYQPQHF	TGTGCCAGCAACCCCGGGGGACAGGGGTATCAGCCCCAGCATTTT
TRBD1	TRBJ1-4	TRBV27	NA	CASSAQGARNEKLFF	TGTGCCAGCAGCGCACAGGGGGCGAGGAATGAAAAACTGTTTTTT
TRBD2	TRBJ2-1	TRBV6-5	NA	CASSYGLAENEQFF	TGTGCCAGCAGCTACGGACTAGCCGAAAATGAGCAGTTCTTC
TRBD2	TRBJ2-3	TRBV5-1	NA	CASSLGLAGAPDTQYF	TGCGCCAGCAGCTTGGGACTAGCGGGAGCCCCAGATACGCAGTATTTT
TRBD2	TRBJ2-1	TRBV12-5	NA	CASGLAERGGQFF	TGTGCTAGTGGTTTGGCTGAGCGCGGGGGGCAGTTCTTC
NA	TRBJ1-1	TRBV9	NA	CASSVEVGGREAFF	TGTGCCAGCAGCGTAGAAGTGGGGGGGCGGGAAGCTTTCTTT
TRBD2	TRBJ2-3	TRBV19	NA	CASSMGLAGGSNTDTQYF	TGTGCCAGTAGTATGGGACTAGCGGGGGGGAGCAACACAGATACGCAGTATTTT
TRBD2	TRBJ2-6	TRBV27	few	CASSISGRVSGANVLTF	TGTGCCAGCAGTATTAGCGGGAGGGTATCTGGGGCCAACGTCCTGACTTTC
NA	TRBJ2-7	TRBV6-1	few	CASSVSLLTYEQYF	TGTGCCAGCAGTGTAAGTCTACTAACCTACGAGCAGTACTTC
NA	TRBJ2-3	TRBV29-1	few	CSVANLLSTDTQYF	TGCAGCGTTGCAAACCTACTTAGCACAGATACGCAGTATTTT
NA	TRBJ1-4	TRBV28	few	CASSLWGGDEKLFF	TGTGCCAGCAGTTTATGGGGAGGGGATGAAAAACTGTTTTTT